This T cell receptor (beta chain) stems from a study of blood T cell repertoires in COVID-19. Background on the study: Sample material is recorded as cDNA or gDNA derived from T cells, B-cell-depleted T cells, or PBMCs.

In the original processing: By means of reference gene primer amplification, nucleated cell counts were estimated. TCRdb's table, derived via immunoSEQ multiplex PCR, lists solely in-frame clones and lacks some. V and J calls and clone size are those listed in that table; D and trimming were worked out from the DNA. The table lists around 100,000 clones, approximately 89% of them singletons, with around 20% in the top ten. Looked up from germline, CDR1 is SGDLS and CDR2 is YYNGEE. Trimming left V 0 bases short and J 1 base short, with 11 bases between. The CDR3 extends over 15 amino acids. Sequencing used peripheral blood. This chain connects TRBV9 to TRBJ2-7, with D possibly being TRBD2 (6 bases). The sequence derives from a human donor in a cohort sampled during active COVID-19. CDR3 protein: CASSVAPGRSYEQYF. The DNA for the CDR3 is TGTGCCAGCAGCGTAGCTCCAGGGAGGTCCTACGAGCAGTACTTC.